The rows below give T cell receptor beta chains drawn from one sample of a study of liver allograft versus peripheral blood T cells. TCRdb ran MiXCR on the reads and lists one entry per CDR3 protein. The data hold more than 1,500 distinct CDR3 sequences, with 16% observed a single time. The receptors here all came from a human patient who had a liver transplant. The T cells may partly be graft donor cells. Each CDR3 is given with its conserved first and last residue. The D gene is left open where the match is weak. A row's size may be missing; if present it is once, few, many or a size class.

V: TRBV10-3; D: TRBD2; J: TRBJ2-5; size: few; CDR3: CAISTGAGEKETQYF; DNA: TGTGCCATCAGCACCGGAGCGGGAGAAAAGGAGACCCAGTACTTC
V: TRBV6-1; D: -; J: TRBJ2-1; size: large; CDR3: CATSPRNNEQFF; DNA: TGTGCCACCTCTCCACGGAACAATGAGCAGTTCTTC
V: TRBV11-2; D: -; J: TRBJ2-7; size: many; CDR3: CASTSLRFPYEQYF; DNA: TGTGCCAGCACCTCCCTTCGATTCCCCTACGAGCAGTACTTC
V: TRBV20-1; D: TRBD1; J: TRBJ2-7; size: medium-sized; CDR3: CSARYPDRTIYEQYF; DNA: TGCAGTGCTAGATACCCGGACAGGACCATCTACGAGCAGTACTTC
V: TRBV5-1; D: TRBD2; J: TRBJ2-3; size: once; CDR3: CASDPSGGKPYTDTQYF; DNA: TGCGCCAGCGACCCCTCGGGGGGAAAACCTTACACAGATACGCAGTATTTT
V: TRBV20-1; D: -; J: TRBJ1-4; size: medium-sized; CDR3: CSARGAGERGKLFF; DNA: TGCAGTGCTAGAGGGGCGGGGGAGCGTGGAAAACTGTTTTTT
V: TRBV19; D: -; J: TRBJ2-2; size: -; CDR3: CASSRGSNTRELFF; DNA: TGTGCCAGTAGTCGAGGATCGAACACCCGGGAGCTGTTTTTT
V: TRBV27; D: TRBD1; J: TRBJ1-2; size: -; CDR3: CASSFGDSSNYGYTF; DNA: TGTGCCAGCAGTTTTGGGGACAGTTCTAACTATGGCTACACCTTC
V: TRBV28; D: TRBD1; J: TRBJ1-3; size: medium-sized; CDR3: CASTTTGVSGNTIYF; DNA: TGTGCCAGCACTACGACAGGGGTATCGGGAAACACCATATATTTT
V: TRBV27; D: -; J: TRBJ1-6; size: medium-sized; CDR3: CASSPRQGPTSPLHF; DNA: TGTGCCAGCAGCCCCCGGCAGGGACCGACCTCACCCCTCCACTTT
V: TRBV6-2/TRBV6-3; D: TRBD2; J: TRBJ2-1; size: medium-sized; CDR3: CASSWAPGGRSNEQFF; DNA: TGTGCCAGCAGTTGGGCTCCGGGAGGGAGGAGCAATGAGCAGTTCTTC
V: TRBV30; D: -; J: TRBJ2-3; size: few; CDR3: CAWSHPTSTDTQYF; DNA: TGTGCCTGGAGTCACCCTACTAGCACAGATACGCAGTATTTT
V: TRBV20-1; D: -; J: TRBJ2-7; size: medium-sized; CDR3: CSASGLFETAYEQYF; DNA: TGCAGTGCTAGTGGGTTATTTGAGACGGCCTACGAGCAGTACTTC
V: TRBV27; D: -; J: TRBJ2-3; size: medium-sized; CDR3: CASSLLGGRTDTQYF; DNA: TGTGCCAGCAGTTTACTAGGGGGAAGAACAGATACGCAGTATTTT
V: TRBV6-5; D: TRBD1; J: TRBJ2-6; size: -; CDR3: CASSYGAGQGPGANVLTF; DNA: TGTGCCAGCAGTTATGGTGCGGGACAGGGACCCGGGGCCAACGTCCTGACTTTC
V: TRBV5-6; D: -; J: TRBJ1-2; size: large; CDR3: CASSLPGNYGYTF; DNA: TGTGCCAGCAGCTTGCCAGGCAACTATGGCTACACCTTC
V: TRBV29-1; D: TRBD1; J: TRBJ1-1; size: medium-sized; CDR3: CSVESQRQGAEAFF; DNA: TGCAGCGTTGAGTCTCAGAGACAGGGGGCTGAAGCTTTCTTT
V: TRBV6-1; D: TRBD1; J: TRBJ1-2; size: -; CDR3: CASRMGQGRGYTF; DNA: TGTGCCAGCAGAATGGGACAGGGAAGAGGCTACACCTTC
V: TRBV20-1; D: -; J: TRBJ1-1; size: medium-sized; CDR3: CSARSHLTTRNTEAFF; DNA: TGCAGTGCTAGATCTCATTTGACCACCCGGAACACTGAAGCTTTCTTT
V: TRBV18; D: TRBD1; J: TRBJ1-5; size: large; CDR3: CASSQQGTFSNQPQHF; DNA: TGTGCCAGCTCCCAACAGGGGACTTTTAGCAATCAGCCCCAGCATTTT
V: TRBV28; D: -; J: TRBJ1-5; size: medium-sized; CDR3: CASSLTGFNQPQHF; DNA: TGTGCCAGCAGTCTGACAGGCTTCAATCAGCCCCAGCATTTT
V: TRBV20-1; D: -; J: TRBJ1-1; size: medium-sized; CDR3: CSARVPLDLNTEAFF; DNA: TGCAGTGCTAGAGTACCGTTGGACCTGAACACTGAAGCTTTCTTT
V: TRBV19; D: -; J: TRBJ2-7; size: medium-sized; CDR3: CASSIEHPGLPAGYEQYF; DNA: TGTGCCAGTAGTATAGAGCACCCGGGACTTCCAGCTGGCTACGAGCAGTACTTC
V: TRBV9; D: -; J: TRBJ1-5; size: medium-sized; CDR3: CASRWGQGRTSNQPQHF; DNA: TGTGCCAGCAGGTGGGGGCAGGGAAGGACAAGCAATCAGCCCCAGCATTTT
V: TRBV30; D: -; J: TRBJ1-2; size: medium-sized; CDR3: CAWSGPPLGYGYTF; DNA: TGTGCCTGGAGTGGGCCACCTTTAGGCTATGGCTACACCTTC
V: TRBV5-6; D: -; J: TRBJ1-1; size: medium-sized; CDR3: CASSPRLLKGTEAFF; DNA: TGTGCCAGCAGCCCCAGATTACTGAAAGGCACTGAAGCTTTCTTT
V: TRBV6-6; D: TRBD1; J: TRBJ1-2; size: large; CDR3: CASSYSRDRGRREGF; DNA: TGTGCCAGCAGTTACTCCCGGGACAGGGGGCGCCGGGAAGGCTTC
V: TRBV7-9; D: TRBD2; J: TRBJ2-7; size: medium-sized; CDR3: CASSNPGLAGVNEQYF; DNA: TGTGCCAGCAGTAACCCGGGACTAGCGGGAGTGAACGAGCAGTACTTC
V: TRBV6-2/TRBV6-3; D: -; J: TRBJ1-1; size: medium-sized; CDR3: CASSYSSGTWDTEAFF; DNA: TGTGCCAGCAGTTACTCGTCCGGGACGTGGGACACTGAAGCTTTCTTT
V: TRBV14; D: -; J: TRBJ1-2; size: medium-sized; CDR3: CASSQRTYGYTF; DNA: TGTGCCAGCAGCCAAAGGACCTATGGCTACACCTTC
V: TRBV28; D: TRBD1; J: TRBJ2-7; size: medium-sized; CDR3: CASSFSLQGAEQYF; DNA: TGTGCCAGCAGTTTCTCCTTACAGGGGGCCGAGCAGTACTTC
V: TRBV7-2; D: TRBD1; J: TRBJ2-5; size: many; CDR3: CASSSIRDRGMETQYF; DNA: TGTGCCAGCAGCTCAATCCGGGACAGGGGGATGGAGACCCAGTACTTC
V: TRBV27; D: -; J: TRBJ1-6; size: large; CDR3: CASSHAGTNTYNSPLHF; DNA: TGTGCCAGCAGCCACGCCGGGACAAACACCTATAATTCACCCCTCCACTTT
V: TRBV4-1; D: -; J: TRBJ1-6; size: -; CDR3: CASSRDPAGTDNSPLHF; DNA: TGCGCCAGCAGCCGGGACCCCGCCGGGACCGACAATTCACCCCTCCACTTT
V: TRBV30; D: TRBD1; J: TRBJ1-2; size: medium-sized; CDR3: CAWNPSGQGAYGYTF; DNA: TGTGCCTGGAATCCCTCCGGACAGGGAGCCTATGGCTACACCTTC
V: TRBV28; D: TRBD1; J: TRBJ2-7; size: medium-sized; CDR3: CASSLGGTGHYEQYF; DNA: TGTGCCAGCAGTTTAGGTGGGACAGGACACTACGAGCAGTACTTC
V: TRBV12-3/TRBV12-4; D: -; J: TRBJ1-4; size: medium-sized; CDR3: CASSPGPGKLFF; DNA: TGTGCCAGCAGTCCTGGGCCCGGAAAACTGTTTTTT
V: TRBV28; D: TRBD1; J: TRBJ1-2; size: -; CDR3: CASSFGTGARKRDGYTF; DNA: TGTGCCAGCAGTTTCGGGACAGGGGCCCGGAAGAGGGATGGCTACACCTTC
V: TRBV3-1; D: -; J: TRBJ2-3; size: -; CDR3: CASSQDRGAQYF; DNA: TGTGCCAGCAGCCAAGATAGGGGCGCGCAGTATTTT
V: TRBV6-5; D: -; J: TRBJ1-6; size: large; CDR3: CASVGQTNSPLHF; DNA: TGTGCCAGCGTAGGACAGACTAATTCACCCCTCCACTTT
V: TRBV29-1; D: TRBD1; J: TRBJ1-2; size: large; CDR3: CSVGGGNGYTF; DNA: TGCAGCGTTGGAGGGGGCAATGGCTACACCTTC
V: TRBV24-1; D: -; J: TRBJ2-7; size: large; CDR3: CATSDLASRPLYF; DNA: TGTGCCACCAGTGATTTGGCTTCCCGCCCCCTGTACTTC
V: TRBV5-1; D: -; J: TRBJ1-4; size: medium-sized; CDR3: CASSTLPATNEKLFF; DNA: TGCGCCAGCAGCACCCTCCCTGCAACTAATGAAAAACTGTTTTTT
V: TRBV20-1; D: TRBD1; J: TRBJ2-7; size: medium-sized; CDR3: CSARDHGTGNPYEQYF; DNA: TGCAGTGCTAGAGATCACGGGACAGGGAACCCCTACGAGCAGTACTTC
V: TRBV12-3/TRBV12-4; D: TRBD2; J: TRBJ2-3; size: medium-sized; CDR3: CASSPRGLAGTDTQYF; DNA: TGTGCCAGCAGTCCCCGGGGACTAGCGGGCACAGATACGCAGTATTTT
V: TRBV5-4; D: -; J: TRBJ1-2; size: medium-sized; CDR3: CASSYGQTPGYTF; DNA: TGTGCCAGCAGCTACGGACAGACCCCCGGCTACACCTTC
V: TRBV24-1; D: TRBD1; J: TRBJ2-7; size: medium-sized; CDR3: CATSDNRGYEQYF; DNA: TGTGCCACCAGTGATAACAGGGGATACGAGCAGTACTTC
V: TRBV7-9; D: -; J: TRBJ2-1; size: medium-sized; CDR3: CASSGAIGRVYEQFF; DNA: TGTGCCAGCAGCGGAGCAATCGGGAGAGTCTATGAGCAGTTCTTC
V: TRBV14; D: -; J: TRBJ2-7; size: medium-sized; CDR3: CASSQMFAGSYEQYF; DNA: TGTGCCAGCAGCCAAATGTTCGCAGGAAGCTACGAGCAGTACTTC
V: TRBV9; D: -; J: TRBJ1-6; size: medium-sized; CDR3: CASSVQGHNSPLHF; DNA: TGTGCCAGCAGCGTACAGGGACATAATTCACCCCTCCACTTT
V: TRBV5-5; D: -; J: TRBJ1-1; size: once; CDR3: CASSYLGGGMGDTEAFF; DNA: TGTGCCAGCAGCTACCTGGGGGGGGGGATGGGGGACACTGAAGCTTTCTTT
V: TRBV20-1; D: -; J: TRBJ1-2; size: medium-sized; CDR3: CSATGGGRSGYTF; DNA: TGCAGTGCTACGGGGGGGGGGAGGAGTGGCTACACCTTC
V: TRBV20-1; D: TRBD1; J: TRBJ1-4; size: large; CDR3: CSARDGQGGEKLFF; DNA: TGCAGTGCTAGAGATGGACAGGGTGGTGAAAAACTGTTTTTT
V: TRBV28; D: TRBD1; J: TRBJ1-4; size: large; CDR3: CASSYTGEVGKLFF; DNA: TGTGCCAGCAGCTATACAGGGGAGGTCGGAAAACTGTTTTTT